This T cell receptor (beta chain) is drawn from a study of vaccination and CD4 T cells after COVID-19. The wider study: Sampling post-COVID took place a median 101 days after diagnosis (range 35 to 161).

Trimming removed 5 bases at V and 3 bases at J, with 10 bases between. Germline V gives CDR1 SEHNR, CDR2 FQNEAQ (reference sequence). This CDR3 spans 13 amino acids. This clonotype was detected only a few times. Its antigen remains unknown. The Oncomine TCR Beta short-read assay was what sequenced the DNA obtained from cultured CD4+ T cells. Using its own MiXCR run on the PCR reads, TCRdb lists one record per CDR3 protein. The sample comprises over 15,000 distinct CDR3 sequences, just over 50% of which are singletons, and 21% rests with the top ten. Time point: late sampling 161 to 241 days after vaccination in a few convalescent patients. This sample's treatment: roughly 11-day PBMC culture with coronavirus spike peptide pools or control peptides (ViraFEST assay).

The source is a human donor who had recovered from COVID-19. The source material was CD4+ T cells from blood, cultured in vitro, sampled about 7 months after SARS-CoV-2 vaccination. This rearrangement joins TRBV7-9 to TRBJ1-1, with D unresolved. The CDR3 is CASSVRWDTEAFF. The DNA of the CDR3 is TGTGCCAGCAGCGTCCGGTGGGACACTGAAGCTTTCTTT. The full variable domain, with the rest looked up from reference TRBV7-9 and TRBJ1-1, is DTGVSQNPRHKITKRGQNVTFRCDPISEHNRLYWYRQTLGQGPEFLTYFQNEAQLEKSRLLSDRFSAERPKGSFSTLEIQRTEQGDSAMYLCASSVRWDTEAFFGQGTRLTVV.